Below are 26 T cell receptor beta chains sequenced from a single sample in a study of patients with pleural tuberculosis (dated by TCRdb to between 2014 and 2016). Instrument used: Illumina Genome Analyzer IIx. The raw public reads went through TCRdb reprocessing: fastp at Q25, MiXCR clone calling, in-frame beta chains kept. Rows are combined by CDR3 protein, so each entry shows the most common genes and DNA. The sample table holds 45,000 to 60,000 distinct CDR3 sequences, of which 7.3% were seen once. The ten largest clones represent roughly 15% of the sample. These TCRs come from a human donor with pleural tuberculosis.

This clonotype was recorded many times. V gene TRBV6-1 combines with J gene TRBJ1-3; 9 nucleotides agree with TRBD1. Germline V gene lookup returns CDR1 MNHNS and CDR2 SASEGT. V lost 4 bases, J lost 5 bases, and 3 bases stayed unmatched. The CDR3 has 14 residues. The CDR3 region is CASSGDRERNTIYF. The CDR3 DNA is TGTGCCAGCAGTGGGGACAGGGAACGAAACACCATATATTTT.

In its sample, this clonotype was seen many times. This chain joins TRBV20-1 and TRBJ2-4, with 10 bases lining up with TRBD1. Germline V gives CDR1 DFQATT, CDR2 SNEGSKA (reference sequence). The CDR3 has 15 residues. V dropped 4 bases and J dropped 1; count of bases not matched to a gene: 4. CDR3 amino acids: CSATRQGAAKNIQYF. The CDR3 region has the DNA TGCAGTGCTACCAGACAGGGGGCGGCCAAAAACATTCAGTACTTC.

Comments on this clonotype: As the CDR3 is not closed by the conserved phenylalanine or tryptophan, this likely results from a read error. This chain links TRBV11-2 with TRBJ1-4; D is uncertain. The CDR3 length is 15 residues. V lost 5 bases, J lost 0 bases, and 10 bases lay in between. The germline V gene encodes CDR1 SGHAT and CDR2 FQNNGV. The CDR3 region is CASSPLASTNEKLFL. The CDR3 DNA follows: TGTGCCAGCAGCCCTTTGGCCTCAACTAATGAAAAACTGTTTCTT.

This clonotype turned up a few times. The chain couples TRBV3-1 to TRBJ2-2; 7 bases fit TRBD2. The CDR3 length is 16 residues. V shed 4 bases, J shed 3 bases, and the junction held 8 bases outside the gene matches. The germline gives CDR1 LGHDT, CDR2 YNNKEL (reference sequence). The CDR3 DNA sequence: TGTGCCAGCAGCCCAGGGCCACTAGCGTACACCGGGGAGCTGTTTTTT. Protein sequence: CASSPGPLAYTGELFF. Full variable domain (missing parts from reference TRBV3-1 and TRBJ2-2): DTAVSQTPKYLVTQMGNDKSIKCEQNLGHDTMYWYKQDSKKFLKIMFSYNNKELIINETVPNRFSPKSPDKAHLNLHINSLELGDSAVYFCASSPGPLAYTGELFFGEGSRLTVL.

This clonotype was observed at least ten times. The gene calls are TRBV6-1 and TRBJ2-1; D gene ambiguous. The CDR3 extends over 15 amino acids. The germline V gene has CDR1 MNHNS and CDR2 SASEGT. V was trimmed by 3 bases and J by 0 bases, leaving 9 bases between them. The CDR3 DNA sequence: TGTGCCAGCAGTGAGGGAAGTAGCTCCTACAATGAGCAGTTCTTC. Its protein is CASSEGSSSYNEQFF.

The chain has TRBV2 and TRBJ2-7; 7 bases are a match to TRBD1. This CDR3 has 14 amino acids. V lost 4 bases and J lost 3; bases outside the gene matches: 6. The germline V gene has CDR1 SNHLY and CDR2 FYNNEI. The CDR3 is CASSADRAGYEQYF. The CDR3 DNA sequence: TGTGCCAGCAGTGCTGACAGGGCCGGCTACGAGCAGTACTTC.

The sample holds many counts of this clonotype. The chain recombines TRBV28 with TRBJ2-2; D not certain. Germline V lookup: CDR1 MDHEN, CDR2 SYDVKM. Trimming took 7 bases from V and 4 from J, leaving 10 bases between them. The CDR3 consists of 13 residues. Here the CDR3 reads CASMLQSTGELFF. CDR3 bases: TGTGCCAGCATGTTACAGAGCACCGGGGAGCTGTTTTTT.

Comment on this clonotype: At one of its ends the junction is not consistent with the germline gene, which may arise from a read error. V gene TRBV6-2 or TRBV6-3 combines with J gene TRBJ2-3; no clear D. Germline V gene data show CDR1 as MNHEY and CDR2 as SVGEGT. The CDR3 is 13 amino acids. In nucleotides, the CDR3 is TGTGCCAGCGGTTTGTGGGCCACAGATACGCGGTATTTT. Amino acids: CASGLWATDTRYF.

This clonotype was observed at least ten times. The CDR3 DNA reads TGCGCCAGCAGCCCATCGACAGGCCCCTACGAGCAGTACTTC. This sequence encodes CASSPSTGPYEQYF. The chain couples TRBV4-1 to TRBJ2-7, with a possible D match to TRBD1 (6 bases). CDR1 is MGHRA, CDR2 YSYEKL, per germline. V lost 4 bases, J lost 2 bases, and 12 bases lay in between. This CDR3 contains 14 residues.

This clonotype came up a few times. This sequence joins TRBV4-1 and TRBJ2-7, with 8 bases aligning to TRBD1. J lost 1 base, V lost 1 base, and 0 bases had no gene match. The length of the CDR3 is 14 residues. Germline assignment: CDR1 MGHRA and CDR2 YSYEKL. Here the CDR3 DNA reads TGCGCCAGCAGCCAAGGACAGGGGTCCTACGAGCAGTACTTC. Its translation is CASSQGQGSYEQYF.

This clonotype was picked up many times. CDR3 sequence: CSASLFYEQYF. The CDR3 DNA reads as TGCAGTGCTAGCCTCTTCTACGAGCAGTACTTC. V usage is TRBV20-1 and J usage is TRBJ2-7; D remains ambiguous. Germline V CDR1 and CDR2: DFQATT, SNEGSKA (reference sequence). Trimming pared 3 bases from V and 3 bases from J, leaving 6 bases between. The CDR3 is made up of 11 amino acids.

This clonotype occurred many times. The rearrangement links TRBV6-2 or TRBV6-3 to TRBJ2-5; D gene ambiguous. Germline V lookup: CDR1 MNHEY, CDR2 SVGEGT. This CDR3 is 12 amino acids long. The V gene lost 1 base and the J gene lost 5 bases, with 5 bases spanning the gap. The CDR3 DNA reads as TGTGCCAGCAGTTACTATCGGGAGACCCAGTACTTC. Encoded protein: CASSYYRETQYF.

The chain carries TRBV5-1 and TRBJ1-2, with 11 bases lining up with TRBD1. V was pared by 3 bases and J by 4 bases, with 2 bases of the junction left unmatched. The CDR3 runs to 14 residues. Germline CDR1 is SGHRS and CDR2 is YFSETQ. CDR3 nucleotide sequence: TGCGCCAGCAGCTACGGACAGGGGGCCTATGGCTACACCTTC. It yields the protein CASSYGQGAYGYTF.

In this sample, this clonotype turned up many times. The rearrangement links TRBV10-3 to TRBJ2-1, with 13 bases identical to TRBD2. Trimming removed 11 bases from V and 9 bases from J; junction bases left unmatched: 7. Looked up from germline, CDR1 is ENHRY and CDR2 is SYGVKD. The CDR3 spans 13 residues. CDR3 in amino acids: CAHTSGRASEQFF. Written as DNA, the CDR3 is TGTGCCCACACTAGCGGGAGGGCCAGTGAGCAGTTCTTC.

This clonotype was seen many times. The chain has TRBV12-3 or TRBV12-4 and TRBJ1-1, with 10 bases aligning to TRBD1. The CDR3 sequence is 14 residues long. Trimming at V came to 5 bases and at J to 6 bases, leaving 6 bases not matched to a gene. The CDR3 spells CASSPGQGSPEAFF. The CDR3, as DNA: TGTGCCAGCAGTCCGGGACAGGGGTCCCCTGAAGCTTTCTTT.

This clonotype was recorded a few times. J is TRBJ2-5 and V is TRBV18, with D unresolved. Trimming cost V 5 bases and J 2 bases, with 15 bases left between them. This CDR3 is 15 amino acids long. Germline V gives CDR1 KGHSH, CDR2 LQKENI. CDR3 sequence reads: CASSSFRGLQETQYF. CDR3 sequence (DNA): TGTGCCAGCTCATCCTTTAGAGGCCTTCAAGAGACCCAGTACTTC.

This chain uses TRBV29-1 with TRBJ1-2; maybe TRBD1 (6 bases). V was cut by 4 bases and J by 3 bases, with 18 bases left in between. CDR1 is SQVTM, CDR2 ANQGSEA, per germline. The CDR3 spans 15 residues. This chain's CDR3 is CSVGPGTQDYYGYTF. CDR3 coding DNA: TGCAGCGTTGGCCCCGGGACACAGGATTACTATGGCTACACCTTC.

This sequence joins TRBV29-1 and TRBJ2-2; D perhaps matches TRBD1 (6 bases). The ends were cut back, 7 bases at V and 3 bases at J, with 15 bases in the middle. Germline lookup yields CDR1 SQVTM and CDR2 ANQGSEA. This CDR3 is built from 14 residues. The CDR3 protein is CSDTGCSDTGELFF. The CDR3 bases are TGCAGCGACACAGGGTGCTCTGACACCGGGGAGCTGTTTTTT.

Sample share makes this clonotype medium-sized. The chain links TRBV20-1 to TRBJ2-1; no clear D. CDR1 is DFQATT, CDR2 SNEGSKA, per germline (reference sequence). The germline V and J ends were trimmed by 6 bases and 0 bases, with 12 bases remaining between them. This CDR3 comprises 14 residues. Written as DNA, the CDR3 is TGCAGTGCCCCCCCCCTGAGCTCCTACAATGAGCAGTTCTTC. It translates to CSAPPLSSYNEQFF.

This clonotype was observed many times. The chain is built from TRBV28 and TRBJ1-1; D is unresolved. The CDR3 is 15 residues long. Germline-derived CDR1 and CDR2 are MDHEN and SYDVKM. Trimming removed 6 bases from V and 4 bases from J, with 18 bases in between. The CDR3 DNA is TGTGCCAGCAGCGCTGGGGTTTCCTGGGGCACTGAAGCTTTCTTT. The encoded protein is CASSAGVSWGTEAFF.

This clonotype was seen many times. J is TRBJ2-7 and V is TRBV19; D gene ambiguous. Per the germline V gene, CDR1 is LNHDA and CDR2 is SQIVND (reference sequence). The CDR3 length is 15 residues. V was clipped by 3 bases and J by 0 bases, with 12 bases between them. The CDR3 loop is CASSIGLYGSYEQYF. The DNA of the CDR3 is TGTGCCAGTAGTATCGGTCTCTATGGCTCCTACGAGCAGTACTTC.

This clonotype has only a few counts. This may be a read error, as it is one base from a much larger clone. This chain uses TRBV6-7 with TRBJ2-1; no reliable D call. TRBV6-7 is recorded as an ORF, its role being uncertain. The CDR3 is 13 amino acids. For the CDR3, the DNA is TGTGCCAGCAGTTTAAACAGTGGGGATGAGCGGTTCTTC. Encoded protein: CASSLNSGDERFF.

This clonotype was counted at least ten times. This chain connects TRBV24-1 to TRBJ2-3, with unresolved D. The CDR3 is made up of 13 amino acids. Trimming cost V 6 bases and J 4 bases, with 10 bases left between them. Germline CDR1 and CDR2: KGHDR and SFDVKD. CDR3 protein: CATSPRYADTQYF. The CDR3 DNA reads TGTGCCACCAGTCCCCGATATGCAGATACGCAGTATTTT.

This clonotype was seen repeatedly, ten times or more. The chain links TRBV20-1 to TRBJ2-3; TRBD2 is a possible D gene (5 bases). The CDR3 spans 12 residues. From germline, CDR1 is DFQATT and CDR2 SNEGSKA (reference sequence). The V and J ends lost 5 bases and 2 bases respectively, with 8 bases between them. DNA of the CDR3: TGCAGTGCTCAGCGGTTCACAGATACGCAGTATTTT. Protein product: CSAQRFTDTQYF.

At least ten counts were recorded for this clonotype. CDR3: CSARDRAGGGYGYTF. The CDR3 coding sequence is TGCAGTGCTAGAGATCGGGCCGGGGGAGGATATGGCTACACCTTC. The chain links TRBV20-1 to TRBJ1-2, with D possibly being TRBD1 (5 bases). The CDR3 totals 15 residues. Trimming stripped 0 bases from V and 5 bases from J, with 16 bases between. The germline gives CDR1 DFQATT, CDR2 SNEGSKA (reference sequence).

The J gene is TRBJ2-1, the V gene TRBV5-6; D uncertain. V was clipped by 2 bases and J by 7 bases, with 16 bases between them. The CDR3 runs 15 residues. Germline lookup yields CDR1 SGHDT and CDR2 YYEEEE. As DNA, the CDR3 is TGTGCCAGCAGCTTTAACGCCGCAGGTAGAAATGAGCAGTTCTTC. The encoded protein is CASSFNAAGRNEQFF.